Below, 27 T cell receptor beta chains from the same sample are listed, as sequenced in a study of blood T cell repertoires in COVID-19 (TCRdb year 2020). Library creation used the immunoSEQ multiplex PCR assay. Entries here come from immuneACCESS through TCRdb and include only in-frame sequences with V and J called. Some clones fail to appear in such tables; in the studies checked, an unresolved V gene covers under half of the shortfall, and the cause of the remainder is unknown. The sample contains more than 95,000 clones, approximately 84% of them found a single time. The ten biggest clones cover 20% to 30% of the sample. Sequencing input: peripheral blood. The receptor set was obtained from a man aged 55 to 69 with acute or convalescent COVID-19.

This rearrangement joins TRBV10-3 to TRBJ2-5; 9 positions match TRBD2. This CDR3 is 16 amino acids long. The V segment lost 4 bases and the J segment 5 bases; nucleotides outside the gene matches: 11. CDR1 and CDR2 from the germline V gene are ENHRY and SYGVKD. For the CDR3, the DNA is TGTGCCATCAGTGTGGCCGGGACTAGCTTATCGGAGACCCAGTACTTC. It encodes CAISVAGTSLSETQYF.

This rearrangement joins TRBV28 to TRBJ1-2, with D possibly TRBD1 on 5 matching bases. The CDR3 covers 15 residues. Deletions cut 5 bases from V and 4 bases from J, with 17 bases between. Germline V gene lookup returns CDR1 MDHEN and CDR2 SYDVKM. CDR3 in DNA: TGTGCCAGCAGTCTTCCGGAAGGCAGGGTCTATGGCTACACCTTC. It encodes CASSLPEGRVYGYTF.

This chain connects TRBV28 to TRBJ1-4, with D maybe TRBD1 (6 bases). CDR1 is MDHEN, CDR2 SYDVKM, per germline. V gave up 7 bases and J gave up 11 bases, with 20 bases separating them. The CDR3 totals 14 residues. The CDR3 loop reads CASTVGAPRGKLFF. In DNA, the CDR3 is TGTGCCAGCACCGTTGGGGCCCCGAGGGGGAAACTGTTTTTT.

The rearrangement links TRBV10-2 to TRBJ1-3, with no clear D. This CDR3 is built from 14 residues. Germline V gene data show CDR1 as WSHSY and CDR2 as SAAADI. V was cut by 4 bases and J by 1 base, with 8 bases left in between. The CDR3 DNA reads TGCGCCAGCAGTGTAAGCTCATCTGGAAACACCATATATTTT. Translating gives CASSVSSSGNTIYF.

The rearrangement uses TRBV6-5 and TRBJ2-3, with D perhaps TRBD1 (6 bases). The V end lost 8 bases, the J end lost 2 bases, and 14 bases lay between the germline ends. CDR1 MNHEY and CDR2 SVGAGI come from the germline V gene. The CDR3 length is 14 residues. CDR3 DNA: TGTGCCAGCTCTAGAGGGGGTACCACAGATACGCAGTATTTT. Its protein product is CASSRGGTTDTQYF.

The CDR3 protein is CATSDSRTGPDTQYF. The DNA of the CDR3 is TGTGCCACCAGTGATAGTAGAACAGGCCCCGATACGCAGTATTTT. This rearrangement joins TRBV24-1 to TRBJ2-3; tentative D call: TRBD1 (5 bases). From germline, CDR1 is KGHDR and CDR2 SFDVKD. The CDR3 has 15 residues. V was trimmed by 3 bases and J by 6 bases, leaving 15 bases between them.

This chain links TRBV15 with TRBJ2-1; 9 bases align to TRBD2. There are 23 residues in the CDR3. CDR1 is LNHNV and CDR2 is YYDKDF in the germline V gene (reference sequence). V lost 0 bases and J lost 4; bases outside the gene matches: 25. CDR3 residues: CATSRDYLVEERVAGGTYNEQFF. As DNA, the CDR3 is TGTGCCACCAGCAGAGATTATCTAGTGGAGGAGAGAGTGGCGGGAGGGACGTACAATGAGCAGTTCTTC.

The chain joins TRBV5-1 to TRBJ2-5, with D hard to call. From germline, CDR1 is SGHRS and CDR2 YFSETQ. Trimming cost V 4 bases and J 5 bases, with 12 bases left between them. There are 13 residues in the CDR3. The CDR3 sequence: CASSEVPQETQYF. In nucleotides, the CDR3 is TGCGCCAGCAGCGAGGTTCCGCAGGAGACCCAGTACTTC.

The rearrangement links TRBV5-1 to TRBJ2-1; a weak D match, TRBD2 (5 bases). The length of the CDR3 is 13 residues. CDR1 and CDR2 from the germline V gene are SGHRS and YFSETQ. V was pared by 4 bases and J by 7 bases, with 12 bases between. The chain's CDR3 is CASSRNGVNEQFF. The CDR3 nucleotides read TGCGCCAGCAGCCGAAACGGGGTGAATGAGCAGTTCTTC.

The chain combines TRBV19 with TRBJ2-3; 9 bases align to TRBD1. CDR1 is LNHDA, CDR2 SQIVND, per germline (reference sequence). The CDR3 sequence is 15 residues long. V was clipped by 3 bases and J by 3 bases; unmatched bases: 4. The CDR3 DNA sequence: TGTGCCAGTAGTATTTCGGGACAGGGAACAGATACGCAGTATTTT. Its translation: CASSISGQGTDTQYF.

The CDR3 here is CASSIEWGEETQYF. The CDR3 DNA reads TGTGCCAGTAGTATCGAGTGGGGAGAAGAGACCCAGTACTTC. V usage is TRBV19 and J usage is TRBJ2-5, with D perhaps TRBD2 (5 bases). Germline CDR1 and CDR2: LNHDA and SQIVND (reference sequence). The CDR3 is 14 residues long. V was pared by 3 bases and J by 3 bases, with 11 bases between.

The chain joins TRBV27 to TRBJ1-1; 7 bases match TRBD1. Trimming removed 4 bases from V and 11 bases from J; junction bases left unmatched: 10. The CDR3 is 13 residues long. Germline V lookup: CDR1 MNHEY, CDR2 SMNVEV (reference sequence). This CDR3 is CASSSSTGAAAFF. CDR3 sequence (DNA): TGTGCCAGCAGTTCTAGTACAGGGGCCGCGGCTTTCTTT.

The V gene is TRBV1, the J gene TRBJ2-1; the listed D gene, TRBD2, was not tested against the DNA. TRBV1 has pseudogene status. This CDR3 is 17 amino acids long. The CDR3 reads CTSSQAGGEDSYNEQFF. The CDR3 nucleotides read TGCACCAGCAGCCAAGCTGGCGGCGAAGACTCCTACAATGAGCAGTTCTTC.

The V gene is TRBV6-1, the J gene TRBJ2-7, with D possibly matching TRBD2 (6 bases). The germline V gene encodes CDR1 MNHNS and CDR2 SASEGT. This CDR3 is built from 15 residues. V lost 2 bases to trimming and J lost 0 bases, with 11 bases between them. The CDR3 DNA is TGTGCCAGCAGTGAACGAGGAGGGAGCTCCTACGAGCAGTACTTC. Its translation: CASSERGGSSYEQYF.

This sequence joins TRBV6-5 and TRBJ2-7, with a possible D match to TRBD2 (5 bases). There are 13 residues in the CDR3. The V and J ends lost 6 bases and 5 bases respectively, with 14 bases between them. Germline assignment: CDR1 MNHEY and CDR2 SVGAGI. The CDR3 reads CASSLTHGDEQYV. Written as DNA, the CDR3 is TGTGCCAGCAGCCTAACCCACGGGGACGAGCAGTACGTC.

This rearrangement joins TRBV28 to TRBJ2-4; TRBD2 agrees at 7 bases. With 11 bases clipped from V and 4 bases from J, the junction kept 11 bases outside the gene matches. Germline V gives CDR1 MDHEN, CDR2 SYDVKM. The CDR3 has 14 amino acids. In DNA form, the CDR3 reads TGTGCCGGGCGGGGTGCGGGAGATAAAAACATTCAGTACTTC. This gives the protein CAGRGAGDKNIQYF.

The rearrangement joins TRBV20-1 to TRBJ2-3; no reliable D call. The CDR3 contains 10 residues. Per the germline V gene, CDR1 is DFQATT and CDR2 is SNEGSKA (reference sequence). The ends were cut back, 5 bases at V and 7 bases at J, with 7 bases in the middle. The CDR3 nucleotides are TGCAGTGCTGTACTTCATACGCAGTATTTT. Residues: CSAVLHTQYF.

This clone was found once. This chain joins TRBV20-1 and TRBJ1-4, with D tentatively TRBD1 (6 bases). The CDR3 is made up of 15 amino acids. CDR1 and CDR2 from the germline V gene are DFQATT and SNEGSKA (reference sequence). V was cut by 3 bases and J by 4 bases, with 15 bases left in between. CDR3 in amino acids: CSASQSQGINEKLFF. The CDR3 nucleotides read TGCAGTGCTAGTCAATCCCAGGGGATTAATGAAAAACTGTTTTTT.

The rearrangement joins TRBV6-6 to TRBJ2-1, with 7 bases fitting TRBD2. The CDR3 consists of 14 residues. The germline gives CDR1 MNHNY, CDR2 SVGAGI (reference sequence). The junction had 2 bases not matched to a gene; V was cut back by 6 bases and J by 0 bases. CDR3 sequence (DNA): TGTGCCAGCAGAGCGGGGAGCTCCTACAATGAGCAGTTCTTC. It specifies CASRAGSSYNEQFF.

This clone was seen only once. This chain uses TRBV24-1 with TRBJ1-1; D is undetermined. Germline values: CDR1 KGHDR, CDR2 SFDVKD. V was cut by 4 bases and J by 9 bases, with 8 bases left in between. The CDR3 runs 11 residues. For the CDR3, the DNA is TGTGCCACCAGTGACGGGTACAAAGCTTTCTTT. This codes for CATSDGYKAFF.

The V and J genes are TRBV6-5 and TRBJ1-4; no firm D call. The CDR3 is 12 amino acids. The germline V and J ends were trimmed by 2 bases and 8 bases, with 6 bases remaining between them. Germline lookup yields CDR1 MNHEY and CDR2 SVGAGI. The CDR3 loop is CASSYTGEKLFF. The CDR3 DNA is TGTGCCAGCAGTTACACGGGGGAAAAACTGTTTTTT.

This clone was recorded only once. V is TRBV6-5 and J is TRBJ2-1; TRBD2 might be the D (5 bases). The germline V and J ends were trimmed by 6 bases and 9 bases, with 12 bases remaining between them. In germline, CDR1 is MNHEY, CDR2 SVGAGI. The CDR3 length is 12 residues. Here the CDR3 reads CASSSPAGEQFF. The CDR3 region has the DNA TGTGCCAGCAGCTCCCCTGCGGGTGAGCAGTTCTTC.

V gene TRBV12-3 or TRBV12-4 combines with J gene TRBJ1-2; 7 nucleotides line up with TRBD1. The CDR3 has 13 residues. Germline trimming cut 5 bases from V and 3 bases from J; bases unmatched to any gene: 3. This CDR3 is CASSPGGHYGYTF. CDR3 DNA: TGTGCCAGCAGTCCAGGGGGGCACTATGGCTACACCTTC.

The V call is TRBV5-1, the J call TRBJ1-2, with a weak D call TRBD1 (6 bases). CDR3 length: 15 residues. V lost 0 bases and J 2 bases, leaving 11 bases between the germline ends. In germline, CDR1 is SGHRS, CDR2 YFSETQ. The CDR3 DNA reads TGCGCCAGCAGCTTGGGCGGGGGGGCCAACTATGGCTACACCTTC. Translated: CASSLGGGANYGYTF.

The chain couples TRBV5-4 to TRBJ2-3, with D possibly matching TRBD2 (7 bases). The V and J ends lost 0 bases and 2 bases respectively, with 16 bases between them. The germline CDR1 and CDR2 sequences are SGHNT and YYREEE (reference sequence). The CDR3 contains 17 residues. CDR3 sequence reads: CASSLGGRGPLTDTQYF. CDR3 DNA sequence: TGTGCCAGCAGCTTGGGGGGGCGGGGGCCCCTCACAGATACGCAGTATTTT.

The V gene is TRBV5-1, the J gene TRBJ1-2; D is perhaps TRBD1 (5 bases). Trimming stripped 1 base from V and 6 bases from J, with 10 bases between. This CDR3 comprises 13 residues. CDR1 is SGHRS, CDR2 YFSETQ, per germline. CDR3 sequence reads: CASSLLAGNGYTF. The CDR3 nucleotides are TGCGCCAGCAGCTTGTTGGCAGGGAATGGCTACACCTTC.

The chain joins TRBV19 to TRBJ2-1; 9 nucleotides match TRBD1. The junction had 9 bases not matched to a gene; V was cut back by 5 bases and J by 10 bases. This CDR3 spans 14 amino acids. From germline, CDR1 is LNHDA and CDR2 SQIVND (reference sequence). CDR3 nucleotides: TGTGCCAGTAGTCTCGACAGGGGGGGCGGAGAGCAGTTCTTC. Protein sequence: CASSLDRGGGEQFF.